The rows below give T cell receptor beta chains drawn from one sample of a study of control samples from healthy donors and cancer patients. The method was immunoSEQ multiplex PCR; TCRdb's version includes in-frame clones alone and lacks a portion of them. The sample contains 170,000 or so clones, roughly 92% of which appear only once. Sequencing was carried out using blood. These TCRs come from a woman under 30 in good health. The CDR3 runs from the conserved cysteine through the conserved F or W. A D gene is named only where the DNA matches it firmly. Not every row has a clone size; where given, it reads once, few, many or a size class.

d_gene	j_gene	v_gene	abundance	CDR3aa	CDR3nt
.	TRBJ2-5	TRBV19	.	CASSAGLTGETQYF	TGTGCCAGTAGTGCCGGGCTCACCGGAGAGACCCAGTACTTC
.	TRBJ1-1	TRBV3-1/TRBV3-2	.	CASSQGNRPSNTEALF	TGTGCCAGCAGCCAAGGCAACAGGCCATCGAACACTGAAGCTCTCTTT
TRBD2	TRBJ2-1	TRBV27	.	CASSRLAGANEQFF	TGTGCCAGCAGTCGACTAGCGGGAGCTAATGAGCAGTTCTTC
TRBD1	TRBJ1-1	TRBV5-6	.	CASGGRGRSEAFF	TGTGCCAGCGGGGGCAGGGGGAGATCTGAAGCTTTCTTT
.	TRBJ1-3	TRBV9	.	CASSLTGSGNTIYF	TGTGCCAGCAGCTTAACAGGGTCTGGAAACACCATATATTTT
.	TRBJ1-5	TRBV6-5	.	CASRRTVNQPQHF	TGTGCCAGCAGACGGACAGTAAATCAGCCCCAGCATTTT
.	TRBJ1-6	TRBV11-3	.	CASSSTAGIISPLHF	TGTGCCAGCAGCTCAACCGCAGGGATTATCTCACCCCTCCACTTT
.	TRBJ1-4	TRBV11-3	.	CASSLGNANEKLFF	TGTGCCAGCAGCTTAGGGAATGCTAATGAAAAACTGTTTTTT
TRBD2	TRBJ2-3	TRBV28	.	CASSFSPAGPCTDTQYF	TGTGCCAGCAGTTTTAGCCCAGCGGGGCCATGCACAGATACGCAGTATTTT
.	TRBJ2-7	TRBV19	.	CASSKRDLYYEQYF	TGTGCCAGTAGCAAACGGGACTTATACTACGAGCAGTACTTC
TRBD2	TRBJ2-3	TRBV10-3	.	CAISTRGGGTDTQYF	TGTGCCATCAGTACCCGGGGGGGAGGCACAGATACGCAGTATTTT
.	TRBJ1-1	TRBV29-1	.	CSVHARGKAFF	TGCAGCGTTCACGCCCGGGGGAAGGCTTTCTTT
.	TRBJ2-5	TRBV5-4	.	CASSLAETQYF	TGTGCCAGCAGCTTGGCGGAGACCCAGTACTTC
.	TRBJ2-2	TRBV15	.	CATKGGANTGELFF	TGTGCCACCAAAGGCGGGGCGAACACCGGGGAGCTGTTTTTT
.	TRBJ1-2	TRBV10-3	once	CAISEQGIYYGYTF	TGTGCCATCAGTGAGCAGGGGATCTACTATGGCTACACCTTC
.	TRBJ1-6	TRBV11-2	.	CASRPIRLNSPLHF	TGTGCCAGCAGGCCTATAAGGTTGAATTCACCCCTCCACTTT